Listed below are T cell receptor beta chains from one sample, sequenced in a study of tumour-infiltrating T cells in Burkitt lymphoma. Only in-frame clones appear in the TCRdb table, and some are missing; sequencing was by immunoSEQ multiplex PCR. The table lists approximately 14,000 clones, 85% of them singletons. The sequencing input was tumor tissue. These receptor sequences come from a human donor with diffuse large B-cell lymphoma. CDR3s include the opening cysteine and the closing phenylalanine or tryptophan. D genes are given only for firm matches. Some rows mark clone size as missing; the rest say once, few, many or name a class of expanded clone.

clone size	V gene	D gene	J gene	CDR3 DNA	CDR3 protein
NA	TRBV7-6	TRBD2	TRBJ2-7	TGTGCCACTTCAAGCGGGGGAAGCTACGAGCAGTACTTC	CATSSGGSYEQYF
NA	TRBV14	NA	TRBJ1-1	TGTGCCAGCAGCCTCAATGGGGGCACTGAAGCTTTCTTT	CASSLNGGTEAFF
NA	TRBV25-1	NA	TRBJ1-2	TGTGCCAGCACCCAGGGGTATTCTGGCTACACCTTC	CASTQGYSGYTF
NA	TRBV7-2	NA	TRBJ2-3	TGTGCCAGCAGCCCCGGCACAGATACGCAGTATTTT	CASSPGTDTQYF
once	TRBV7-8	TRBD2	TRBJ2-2	TGTGCCAGCACCCCAACCCCCCCCGGCTGGGGGGGGAACACCGGGGAGCTGTTTTTT	CASTPTPPGWGGNTGELFF
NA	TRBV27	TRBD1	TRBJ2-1	TGTGCCAGCAGTCATGGACAGGGAATCGGCAATGAGCAGTTCTTC	CASSHGQGIGNEQFF
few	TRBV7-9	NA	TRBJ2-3	TGTGCCAGCAGCTTAGCCAGCTTTTGGGATACGCAGTATTTT	CASSLASFWDTQYF
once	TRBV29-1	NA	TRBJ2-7	TGCAGCGTTGATTCTTTGGGTCTGGGTGAGCAGTACTTC	CSVDSLGLGEQYF
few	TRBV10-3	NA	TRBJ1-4	TGTGCCATCAGCCAGGGGATTGTAGATGAAAAACTGTTTTTT	CAISQGIVDEKLFF
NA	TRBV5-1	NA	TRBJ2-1	TGCGCCAGCAGCTCCCCCTGGGGGGACAATGAGCAGTTCTTC	CASSSPWGDNEQFF
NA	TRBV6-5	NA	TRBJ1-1	TGTGCCAGCAGTACCGGCCGGCGGATGCACACTGAAGCTTTCTTT	CASSTGRRMHTEAFF
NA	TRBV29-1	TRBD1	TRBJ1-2	TGCAGCGGCGACACAGGGGGGGGCTACACCTTC	CSGDTGGGYTF
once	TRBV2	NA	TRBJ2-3	TGTGCCCTAGCTGGGGGAATAACAGATACGCAGTATTTT	CALAGGITDTQYF
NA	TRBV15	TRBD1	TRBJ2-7	TGTGCCACCAGCGCTGGGACAGGGGAGAACTACGAGCAGTACTTC	CATSAGTGENYEQYF
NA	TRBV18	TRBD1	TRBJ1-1	TGTGCCAGCTCTCGGGACAGCAACACTGAAGCTTTCTTT	CASSRDSNTEAFF
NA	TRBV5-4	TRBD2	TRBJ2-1	TGTGCCAGCAGAGGGACTAGCGGGAGGTACAATGAGCAGTTCTTC	CASRGTSGRYNEQFF
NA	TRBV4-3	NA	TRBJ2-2	TGCGCCAGCAGCCAAGAGGGGCTCACCGGGGAGCTGTTTTTT	CASSQEGLTGELFF
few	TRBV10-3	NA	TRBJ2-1	TGTGCCATCAGTGAGAACAATGAGCAGTTCTTC	CAISENNEQFF
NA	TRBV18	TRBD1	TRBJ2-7	TGTGCCAGCTCACTGTTACAGGGGGCTATCGAGCAGTACTTC	CASSLLQGAIEQYF
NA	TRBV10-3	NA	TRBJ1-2	TGTGCCATCAGTGGGGGATGGACAGAGAATGGCTACACCTTC	CAISGGWTENGYTF
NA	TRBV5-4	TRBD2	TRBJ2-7	TGTGCCAGCAGCTTATACATAGCGGGGTATTCCTACGAGCAGTACTTC	CASSLYIAGYSYEQYF
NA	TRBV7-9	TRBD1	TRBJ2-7	TGTGCCAGCAGCAAGGGACAGGTCTACGAGCAGTACTTC	CASSKGQVYEQYF
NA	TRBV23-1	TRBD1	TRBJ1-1	TGCGCCAGCAGTCAATCGATTGGCAGGGGGTTTCTGTGGAACACTGAAGCTTTCTTT	CASSQSIGRGFLWNTEAFF
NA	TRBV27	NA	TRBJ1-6	TGTGCCAGCAGTTTATGGTCGGGGGCTAATTCACCCCTCCACTTT	CASSLWSGANSPLHF
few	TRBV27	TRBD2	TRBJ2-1	TGTGCCAGCAGTTCCCTAGCGGGAGGGTTGAACAATGAGCAGTTCTTC	CASSSLAGGLNNEQFF
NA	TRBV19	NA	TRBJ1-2	TGTGCCAGTAGTACGTTACAGGGTTTGGGCCATGGCTACACCTTC	CASSTLQGLGHGYTF
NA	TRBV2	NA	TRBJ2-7	TGTGCCAGCAGTGGGGCGTCCCGAGAGCAGTACTTC	CASSGASREQYF
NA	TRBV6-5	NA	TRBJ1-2	TGTGCCAGCAGTTACTGGCAGGGGAATGGCTACACCTTC	CASSYWQGNGYTF
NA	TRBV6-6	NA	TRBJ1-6	TGTGCCAGCAGTCTGGGGGTGGGGGCTGATAATTCACCCCTCCACTTT	CASSLGVGADNSPLHF
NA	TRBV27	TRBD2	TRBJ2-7	TGTGCCAGCAGCCCTCGAGCGGGAAGGTACGAGCAGTACTTC	CASSPRAGRYEQYF
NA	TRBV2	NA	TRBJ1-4	TGTGCCAGCAGTGGTGGCGGGGGCAATGAAAAACTGTTTTTT	CASSGGGGNEKLFF
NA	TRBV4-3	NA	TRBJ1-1	TGCGCCAGCAGCCAAAATGTTTGGCACTTGGAAGCTTTCTTT	CASSQNVWHLEAFF
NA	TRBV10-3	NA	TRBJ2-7	TGTGCCATCGGGGAGGCGGGAAATGAGCAGTACTTC	CAIGEAGNEQYF
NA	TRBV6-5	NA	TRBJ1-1	TGTGCCAGCAGTTACCACGGAGGGGTGAACACTGAAGCTTTCTTT	CASSYHGGVNTEAFF
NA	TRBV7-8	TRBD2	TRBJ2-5	TGTGCCAGCACCACTAGCGGGGGGGCCTCGGAGACCCAGTACTTC	CASTTSGGASETQYF
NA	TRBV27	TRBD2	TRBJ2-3	TGTGCCAGCAGTCGCCGACTAGCGGGAGTGAGTACAGATACGCAGTATTTT	CASSRRLAGVSTDTQYF
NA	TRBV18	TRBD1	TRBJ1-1	TGTGCCAGCTCACCCTTATTGCTGACAGGGGGCACGAACACTGAAGCTTTCTTT	CASSPLLLTGGTNTEAFF
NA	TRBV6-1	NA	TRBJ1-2	TGTGCCAGCAGTGACAGATATGGCTACACCTTC	CASSDRYGYTF
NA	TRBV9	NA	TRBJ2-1	TGTGCCAGCAATCCGGGATACAATGAGCAGTTCTTC	CASNPGYNEQFF
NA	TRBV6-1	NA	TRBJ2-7	TGTGCCAGCAGTGAAAGTACGGCTGAGCAGTACTTC	CASSESTAEQYF
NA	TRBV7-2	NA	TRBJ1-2	TGTGCCAGCAGCCCTGAACTAGTCTATGGCTACACCTTC	CASSPELVYGYTF
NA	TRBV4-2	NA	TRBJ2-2	TGTGCCAGCAGCCAATTGTTTCCTCCCGGGGAGCTGTTTTTT	CASSQLFPPGELFF